These 8 T cell receptor beta chains were all obtained from the same sample, sequenced in a study of T cells in women clearing cervical HPV infection. The method was immunoSEQ multiplex PCR; TCRdb's version includes in-frame clones alone and lacks a portion of them. The sample totals over 25,000 clones; its top ten clones hold under 20%. Sequencing input: blood buffy coat. The source of these receptors is a woman aged 18 to 69 with a cervical HPV16 infection that either progressed to CIN3+ or cleared (not recorded which).

As to this clone: The read stops 3 residues short of the end of the CDR3; the missing end is completed from the germline J gene. J is TRBJ2-1 and V is TRBV12-3 or TRBV12-4; 12 bases align to TRBD2. The CDR3 is made up of 19 amino acids. Losses at the gene ends were 3 bases for V and 0 bases for J; bases not matched to a gene: 9. The CDR3 region is CASSFLLAGGPISYNEQFF. Partial CDR3 DNA: TGTGCCAGCAGTTTCCTACTAGCGGGGGGCCCTATCTCCTACAATGAG.

A word on this clone: Read coverage stops 3 residues before the CDR3 terminus; the germline J gene supplies the remainder. The gene calls are TRBV5-1 and TRBJ1-2; TRBD1 is a possible D gene (6 bases). The V gene's germline CDR1 is SGHRS and CDR2 YFSETQ. The CDR3 consists of 19 residues. The CDR3 spells CASSLGTSGGASSYNDYTF. Partial CDR3 DNA: TGCGCCAGCAGCTTGGGTACTAGCGGGGGGGCGAGCTCCTACAATGAC.

With regard to this clone: Coverage ceases 3 residues before the CDR3 finishes, and the germline J gene fills in the end. The chain combines TRBV7-9 with TRBJ1-2; 11 nucleotides align to TRBD1. In germline, CDR1 is SEHNR, CDR2 FQNEAQ (reference sequence). The CDR3 sequence is 15 residues long. The DNA read from the CDR3 is TGTGCCAGCAGCCTCCCGGACAGGGGGCCCCTCGAC. Translating gives CASSLPDRGPLD. The complete CDR3 protein is CASSLPDRGPLDYTF.

With respect to this clone: The read finishes 3 residues shy of the CDR3 end, and the germline J gene is used to complete it. The chain joins TRBV19 to TRBJ1-5, with TRBD1 matching over 7 bases. With V trimmed by 5 bases and J by 4 bases, 11 bases remained unmatched. CDR1 is LNHDA, CDR2 SQIVND, per germline (reference sequence). CDR3 size: 16 residues. The CDR3 loop is CASSPQTTGINQPQHF. CDR3 DNA, as far as it was read: TGTGCCAGTAGTCCTCAAACGACAGGGATTAATCAGCCC.

Of note for this clone: Sequencing ends 3 residues short of the CDR3 end; the germline J gene provides the rest. V usage is TRBV10-3 and J usage is TRBJ2-7, with D possibly TRBD2 on 7 matching bases. Germline lookup yields CDR1 ENHRY and CDR2 SYGVKD. The CDR3 has 13 residues. The ends were cut back, 2 bases at V and 6 bases at J, with 11 bases in the middle. This CDR3 is CAISEAGEGEQYF. CDR3 DNA, as far as it was read: TGTGCCATCAGTGAGGCAGGGGAGGGCGAG.

Notes on this clone: Sequencing ends 3 residues short of the CDR3 end; the germline J gene provides the rest. V gene TRBV30 combines with J gene TRBJ1-2, with D possibly being TRBD1 (5 bases). This CDR3 contains 15 residues. CDR1 and CDR2 (germline): GTSNPN, SVGIG (reference sequence). The CDR3 reads CAWTGAGGFTDTYTF. The sequenced CDR3 bases are TGTGCCTGGACCGGAGCGGGGGGGTTCACAGATACC.

In regard to this clone: The read terminates 3 residues ahead of where the CDR3 ends, so the germline J gene completes it. This chain uses TRBV18 with TRBJ2-7, with TRBD1 as a possible D gene (5 bases). The CDR3 length is 15 residues. V was pared by 3 bases and J by 3 bases, with 15 bases between. In germline, CDR1 is KGHSH, CDR2 LQKENI. CDR3 bases read: TGTGCCAGCTCACCCACCACCAGGGTGGGCTACGAG. The encoded protein is CASSPTTRVGYE. The whole CDR3 region reads CASSPTTRVGYEQYF.

Concerning this clone itself: The read halts 3 residues ahead of the CDR3 end, with the missing end drawn from the germline J gene. The chain joins TRBV2 to TRBJ2-1, with TRBD2 matching over 9 bases. This CDR3 contains 18 residues. V shed 2 bases, J shed 0 bases, and the junction held 8 bases outside the gene matches. Germline values: CDR1 SNHLY, CDR2 FYNNEI. CDR3 DNA, as far as it was read: TGTGCCAGCAGTGAACGGGGACTAGCCCTAAGCTCCTACAATGAG. Translated, it gives CASSERGLALSSYNE. The full CDR3 reads CASSERGLALSSYNEQFF.